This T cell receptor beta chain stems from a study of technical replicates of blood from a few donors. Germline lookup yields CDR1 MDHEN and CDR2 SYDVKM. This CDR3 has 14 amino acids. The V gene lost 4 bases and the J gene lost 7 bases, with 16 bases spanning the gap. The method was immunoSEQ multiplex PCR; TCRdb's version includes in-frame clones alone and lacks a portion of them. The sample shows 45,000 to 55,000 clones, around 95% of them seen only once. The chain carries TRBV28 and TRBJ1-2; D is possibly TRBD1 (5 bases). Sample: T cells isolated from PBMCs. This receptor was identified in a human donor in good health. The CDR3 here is CASSWVGGTGGYTF. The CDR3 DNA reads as TGTGCCAGCAGTTGGGTCGGGGGGACGGGTGGCTACACCTTC.